Described below is a single TCR beta chain sequence and its context. Its antigen is as yet unknown. The source of the sample is a study of T cell responses to AZD1222 COVID-19 vaccine. Regarding the study as a whole: Researchers took repertoire samples only after the peak T cell response had come. It should be noted that donors were predominantly white British and more often female, and clonal diversity was possibly underestimated.

The method was immunoSEQ multiplex PCR; TCRdb's version includes in-frame clones alone and lacks a portion of them. The repertoire has 120,000 to 150,000 clones, approximately 90% of them found once; the top ten carry around 1.5%. The CDR3 runs 14 residues. CDR1 and CDR2 (germline): MNHEY, SMNVEV (reference sequence). Trimming took 6 bases from V and 1 from J, leaving 10 bases between them. The V gene is TRBV27, the J gene TRBJ1-5; D unresolved. The TCR was taken from an adult who received the AZD1222 COVID-19 vaccine. Sequencing used peripheral blood, obtained 28 days after the second AZD1222 dose. The CDR3 DNA sequence: TGTGCCAGCAGACCAAACGGGAGCAATCAGCCCCAGCATTTT. Protein: CASRPNGSNQPQHF.